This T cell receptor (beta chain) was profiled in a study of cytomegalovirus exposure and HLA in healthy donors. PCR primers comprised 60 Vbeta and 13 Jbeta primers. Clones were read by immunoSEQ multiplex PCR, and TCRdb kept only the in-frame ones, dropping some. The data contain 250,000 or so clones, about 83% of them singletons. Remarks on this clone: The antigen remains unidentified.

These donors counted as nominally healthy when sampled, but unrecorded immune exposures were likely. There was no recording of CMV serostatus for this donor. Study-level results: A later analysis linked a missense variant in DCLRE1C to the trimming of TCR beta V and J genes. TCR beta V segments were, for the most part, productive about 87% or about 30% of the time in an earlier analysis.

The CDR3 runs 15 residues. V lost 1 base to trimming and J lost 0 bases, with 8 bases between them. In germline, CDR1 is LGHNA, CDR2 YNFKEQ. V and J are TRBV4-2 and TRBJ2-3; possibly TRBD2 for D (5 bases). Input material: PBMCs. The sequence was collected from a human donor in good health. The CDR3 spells CASSQVGESTDTQYF. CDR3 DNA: TGTGCCAGCAGCCAAGTTGGGGAGAGCACAGATACGCAGTATTTT.